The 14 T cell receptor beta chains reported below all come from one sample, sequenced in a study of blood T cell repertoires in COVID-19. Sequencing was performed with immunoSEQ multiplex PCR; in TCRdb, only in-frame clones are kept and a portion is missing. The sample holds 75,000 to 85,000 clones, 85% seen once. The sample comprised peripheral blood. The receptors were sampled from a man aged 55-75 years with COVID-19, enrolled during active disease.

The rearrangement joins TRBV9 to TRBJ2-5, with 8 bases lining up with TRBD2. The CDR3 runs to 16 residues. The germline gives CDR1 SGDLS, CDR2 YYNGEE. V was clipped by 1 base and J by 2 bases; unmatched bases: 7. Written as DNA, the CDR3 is TGTGCCAGCAGCGTAATGAGCGGGGGAAATCAAGAGACCCAGTACTTC. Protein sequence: CASSVMSGGNQETQYF.

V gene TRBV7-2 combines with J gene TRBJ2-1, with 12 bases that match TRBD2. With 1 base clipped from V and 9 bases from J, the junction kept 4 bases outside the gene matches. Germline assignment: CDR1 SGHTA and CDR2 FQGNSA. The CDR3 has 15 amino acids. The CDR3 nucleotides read TGTGCCAGCAGCTTAGGACTAGCGGGAGACGGTGAGCAGTTCTTC. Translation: CASSLGLAGDGEQFF.

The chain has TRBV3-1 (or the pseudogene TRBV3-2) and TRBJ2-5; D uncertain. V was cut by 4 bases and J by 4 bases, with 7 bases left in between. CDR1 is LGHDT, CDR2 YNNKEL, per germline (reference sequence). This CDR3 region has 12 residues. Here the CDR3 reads CASSPSVETQYF. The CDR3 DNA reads TGTGCCAGCAGCCCCTCGGTAGAGACCCAGTACTTC.

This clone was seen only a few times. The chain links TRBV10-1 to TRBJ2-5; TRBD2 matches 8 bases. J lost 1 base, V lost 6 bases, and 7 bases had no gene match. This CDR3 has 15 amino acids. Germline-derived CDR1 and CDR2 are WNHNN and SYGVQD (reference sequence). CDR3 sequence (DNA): TGCGCCAGCAGCGAAGCGGGAGACCTCCAAGAGACCCAGTACTTC. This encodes CASSEAGDLQETQYF.

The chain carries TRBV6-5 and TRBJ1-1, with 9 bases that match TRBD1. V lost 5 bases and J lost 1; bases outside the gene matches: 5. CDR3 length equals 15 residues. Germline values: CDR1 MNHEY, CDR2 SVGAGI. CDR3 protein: CASSTPGQGNTEAFF. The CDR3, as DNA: TGTGCCAGCAGTACCCCGGGACAGGGGAACACTGAAGCTTTCTTT.

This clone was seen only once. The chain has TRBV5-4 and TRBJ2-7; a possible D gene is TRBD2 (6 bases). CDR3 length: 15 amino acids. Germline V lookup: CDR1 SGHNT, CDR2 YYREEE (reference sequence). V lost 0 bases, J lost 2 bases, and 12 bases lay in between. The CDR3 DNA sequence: TGTGCCAGCAGCTTGGTAACGGAGGGCCCCTACGAGCAGTACTTC. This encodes CASSLVTEGPYEQYF.

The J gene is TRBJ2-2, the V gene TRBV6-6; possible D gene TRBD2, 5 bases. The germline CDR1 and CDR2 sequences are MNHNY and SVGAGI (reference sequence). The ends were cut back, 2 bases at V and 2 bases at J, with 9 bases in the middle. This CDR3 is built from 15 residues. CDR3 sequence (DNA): TGTGCCAGCAGTTACGGCGGAGGAAACACCGGGGAGCTGTTTTTT. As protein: CASSYGGGNTGELFF.

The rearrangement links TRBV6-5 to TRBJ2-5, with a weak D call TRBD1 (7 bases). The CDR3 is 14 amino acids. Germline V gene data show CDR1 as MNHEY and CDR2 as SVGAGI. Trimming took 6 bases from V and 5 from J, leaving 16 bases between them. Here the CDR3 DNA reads TGTGCCAGCAGCGCCAGATCAGGGGGGGAGACCCAGTACTTC. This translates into CASSARSGGETQYF.

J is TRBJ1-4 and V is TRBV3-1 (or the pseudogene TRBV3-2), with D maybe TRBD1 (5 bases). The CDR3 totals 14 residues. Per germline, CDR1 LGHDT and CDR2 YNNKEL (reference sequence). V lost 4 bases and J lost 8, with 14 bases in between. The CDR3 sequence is CASSPYQGGEKLFF. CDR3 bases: TGTGCCAGCAGCCCGTATCAGGGTGGGGAAAAACTGTTTTTT.

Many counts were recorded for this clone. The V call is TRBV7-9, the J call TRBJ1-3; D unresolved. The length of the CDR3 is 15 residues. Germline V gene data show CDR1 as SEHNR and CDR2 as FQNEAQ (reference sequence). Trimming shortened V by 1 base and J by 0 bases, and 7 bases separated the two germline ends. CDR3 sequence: CASSLVAGSGNTIYF. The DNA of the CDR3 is TGTGCCAGCAGCTTAGTGGCAGGCTCTGGAAACACCATATATTTT.

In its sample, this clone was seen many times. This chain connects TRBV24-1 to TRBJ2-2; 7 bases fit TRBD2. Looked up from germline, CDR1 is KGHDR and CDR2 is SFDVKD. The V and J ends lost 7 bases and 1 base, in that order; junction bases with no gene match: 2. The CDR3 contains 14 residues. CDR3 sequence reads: CATRASGNTGELFF. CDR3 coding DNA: TGTGCCACCAGGGCTAGCGGGAACACCGGGGAGCTGTTTTTT.

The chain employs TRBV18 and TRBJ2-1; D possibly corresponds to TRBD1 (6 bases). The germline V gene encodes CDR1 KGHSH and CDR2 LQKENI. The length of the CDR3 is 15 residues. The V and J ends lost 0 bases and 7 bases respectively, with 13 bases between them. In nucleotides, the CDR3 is TGTGCCAGCTCACCACCGGGGGCGCAGATAAATGAGCAGTTCTTC. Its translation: CASSPPGAQINEQFF.

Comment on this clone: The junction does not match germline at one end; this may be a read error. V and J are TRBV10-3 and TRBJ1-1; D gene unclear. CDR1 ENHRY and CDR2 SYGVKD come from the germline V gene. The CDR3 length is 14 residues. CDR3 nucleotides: TGTGCCATCAGTGAGGCTTTGGACTTAACCTCAGGCGGCTTT. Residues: CAISEALDLTSGGF.

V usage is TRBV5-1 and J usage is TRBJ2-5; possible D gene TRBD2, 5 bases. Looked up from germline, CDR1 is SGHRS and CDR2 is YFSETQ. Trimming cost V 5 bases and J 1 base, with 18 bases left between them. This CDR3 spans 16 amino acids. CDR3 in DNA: TGCGCCAGCAGGACCGATACGGGGTCCCCCCAAGAGACCCAGTACTTC. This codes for CASRTDTGSPQETQYF.